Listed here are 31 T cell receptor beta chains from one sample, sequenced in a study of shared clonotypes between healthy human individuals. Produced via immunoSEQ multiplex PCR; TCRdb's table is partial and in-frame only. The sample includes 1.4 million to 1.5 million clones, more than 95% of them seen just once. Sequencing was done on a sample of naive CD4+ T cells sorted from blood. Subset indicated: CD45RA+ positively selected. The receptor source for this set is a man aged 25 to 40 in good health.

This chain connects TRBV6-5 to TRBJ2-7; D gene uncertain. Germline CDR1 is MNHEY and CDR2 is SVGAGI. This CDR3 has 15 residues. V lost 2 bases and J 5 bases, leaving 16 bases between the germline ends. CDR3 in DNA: TGTGCCAGCAGTTACGGTCTTCCTAGATCCAACGAGCAGTACTTC. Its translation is CASSYGLPRSNEQYF.

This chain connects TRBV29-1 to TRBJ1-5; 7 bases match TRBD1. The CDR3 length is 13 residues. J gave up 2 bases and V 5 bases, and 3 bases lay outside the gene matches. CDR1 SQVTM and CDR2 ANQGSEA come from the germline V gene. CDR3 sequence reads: CSVSGTGNQPQHF. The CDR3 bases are TGCAGCGTTTCCGGGACAGGCAATCAGCCCCAGCATTTT.

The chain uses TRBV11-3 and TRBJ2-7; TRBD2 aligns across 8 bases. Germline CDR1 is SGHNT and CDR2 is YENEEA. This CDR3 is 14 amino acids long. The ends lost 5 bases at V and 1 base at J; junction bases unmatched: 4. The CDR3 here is CASSPTSVSYEQYF. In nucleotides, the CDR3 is TGTGCCAGCAGCCCGACTAGCGTATCCTACGAGCAGTACTTC.

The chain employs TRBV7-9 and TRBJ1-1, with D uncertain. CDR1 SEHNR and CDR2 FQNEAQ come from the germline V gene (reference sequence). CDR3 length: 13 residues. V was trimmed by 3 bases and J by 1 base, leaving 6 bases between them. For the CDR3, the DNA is TGTGCCAGCAGCTTTTGGGGGAACACTGAAGCTTTCTTT. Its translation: CASSFWGNTEAFF.

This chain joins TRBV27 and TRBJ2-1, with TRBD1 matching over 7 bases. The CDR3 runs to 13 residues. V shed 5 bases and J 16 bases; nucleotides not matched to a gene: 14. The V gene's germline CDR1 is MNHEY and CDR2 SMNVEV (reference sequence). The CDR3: CASSARSPGQYFF. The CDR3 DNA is TGTGCCAGCAGTGCTAGGTCCCCGGGACAGTATTTCTTC.

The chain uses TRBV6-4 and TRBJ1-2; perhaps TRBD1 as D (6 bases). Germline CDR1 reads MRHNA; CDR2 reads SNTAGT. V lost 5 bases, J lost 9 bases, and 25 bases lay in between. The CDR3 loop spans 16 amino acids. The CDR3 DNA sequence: TGTGCCAGCAGTCCTGAAGGCCTGTCGGGGGCAATGAGCTACACCTTC. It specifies CASSPEGLSGAMSYTF.

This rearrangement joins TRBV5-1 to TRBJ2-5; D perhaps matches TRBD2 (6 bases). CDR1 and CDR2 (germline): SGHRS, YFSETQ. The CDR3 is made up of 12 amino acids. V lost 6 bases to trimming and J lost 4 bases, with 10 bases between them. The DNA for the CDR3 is TGCGCCAGCACCATGGGGGGAGAGACCCAGTACTTC. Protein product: CASTMGGETQYF.

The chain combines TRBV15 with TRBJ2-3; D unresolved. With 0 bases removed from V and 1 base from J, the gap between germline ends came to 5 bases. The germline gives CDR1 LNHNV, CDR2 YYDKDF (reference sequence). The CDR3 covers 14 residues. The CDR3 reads CATSRDIRTDTQYF. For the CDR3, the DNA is TGTGCCACCAGCAGAGATATACGCACAGATACGCAGTATTTT.

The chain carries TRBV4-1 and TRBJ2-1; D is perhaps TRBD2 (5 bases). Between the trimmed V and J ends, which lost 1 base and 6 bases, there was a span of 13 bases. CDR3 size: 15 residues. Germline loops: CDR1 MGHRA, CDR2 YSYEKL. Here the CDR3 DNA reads TGCGCCAGCAGCCAAGTCGGCGGGCAACGCAATGAGCAGTTCTTC. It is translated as CASSQVGGQRNEQFF.

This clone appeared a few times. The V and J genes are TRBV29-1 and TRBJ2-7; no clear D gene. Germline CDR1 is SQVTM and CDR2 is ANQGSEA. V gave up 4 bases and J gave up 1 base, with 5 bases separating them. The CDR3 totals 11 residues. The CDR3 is CSVALSYEQYF. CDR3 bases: TGCAGCGTTGCCCTGTCCTACGAGCAGTACTTC.

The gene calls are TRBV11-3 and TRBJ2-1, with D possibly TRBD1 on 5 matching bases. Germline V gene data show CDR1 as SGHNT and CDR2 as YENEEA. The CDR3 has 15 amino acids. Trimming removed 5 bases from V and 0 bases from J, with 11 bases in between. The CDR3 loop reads CASSPRGSSYNEQFF. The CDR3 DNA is TGTGCCAGCAGCCCTAGGGGAAGCTCCTACAATGAGCAGTTCTTC.

The CDR3 protein is CATSRDGLAGVEETQYF. The CDR3 DNA reads TGTGCCACCAGCAGAGATGGATTAGCGGGAGTGGAAGAGACCCAGTACTTC. The chain employs TRBV15 and TRBJ2-5, with 9 positions matching TRBD2. Germline V gene lookup returns CDR1 LNHNV and CDR2 YYDKDF (reference sequence). The V and J ends lost 0 bases and 3 bases, in that order; junction bases with no gene match: 8. The CDR3 covers 17 residues.

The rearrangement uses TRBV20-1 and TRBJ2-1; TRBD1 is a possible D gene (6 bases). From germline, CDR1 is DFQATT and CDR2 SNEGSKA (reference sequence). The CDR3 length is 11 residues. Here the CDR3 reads CSVEQGNEQFF. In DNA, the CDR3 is TGCAGCGTAGAACAGGGCAATGAGCAGTTCTTC.

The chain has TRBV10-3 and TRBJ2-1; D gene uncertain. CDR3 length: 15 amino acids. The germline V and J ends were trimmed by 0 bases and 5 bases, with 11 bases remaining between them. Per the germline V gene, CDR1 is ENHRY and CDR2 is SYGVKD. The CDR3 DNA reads TGTGCCATCAGTGAGTCGAAAGTCAGGCACAATGAGCAGTTCTTC. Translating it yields CAISESKVRHNEQFF.

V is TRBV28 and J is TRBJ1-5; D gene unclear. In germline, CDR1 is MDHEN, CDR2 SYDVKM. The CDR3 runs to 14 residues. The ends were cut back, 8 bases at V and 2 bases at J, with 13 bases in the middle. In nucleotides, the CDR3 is TGTGCCAGCTTACTACCCCCGGGCAATCAGCCCCAGCATTTT. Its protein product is CASLLPPGNQPQHF.

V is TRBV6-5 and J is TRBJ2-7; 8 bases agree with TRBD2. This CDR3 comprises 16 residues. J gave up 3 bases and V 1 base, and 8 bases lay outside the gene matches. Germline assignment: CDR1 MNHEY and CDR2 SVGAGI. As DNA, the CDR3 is TGTGCCAGCAGTTACTTGCGGGCGGGAGGCCTCTACGAGCAGTACTTC. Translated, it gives CASSYLRAGGLYEQYF.

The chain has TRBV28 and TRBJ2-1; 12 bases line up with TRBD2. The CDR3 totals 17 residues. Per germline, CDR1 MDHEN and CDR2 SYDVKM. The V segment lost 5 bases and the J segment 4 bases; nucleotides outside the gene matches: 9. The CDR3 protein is CASSPSGLAGLYNEQFF. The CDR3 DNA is TGTGCCAGCAGTCCCTCCGGACTAGCGGGACTGTACAATGAGCAGTTCTTC.

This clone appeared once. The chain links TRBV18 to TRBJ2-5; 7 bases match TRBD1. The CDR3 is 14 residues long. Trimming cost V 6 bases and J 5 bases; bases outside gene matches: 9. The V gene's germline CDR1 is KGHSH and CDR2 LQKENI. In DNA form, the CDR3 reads TGTGCCAGCTCCCTAACAGGGGTAGAGGAGACCCAGTACTTC. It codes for CASSLTGVEETQYF.

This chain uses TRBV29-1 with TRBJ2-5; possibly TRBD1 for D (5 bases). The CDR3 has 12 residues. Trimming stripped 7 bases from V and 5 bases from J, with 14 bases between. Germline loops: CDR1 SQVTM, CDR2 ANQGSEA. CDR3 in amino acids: CSANGASETQYF. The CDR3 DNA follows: TGCAGCGCAAATGGGGCGTCGGAGACCCAGTACTTC.

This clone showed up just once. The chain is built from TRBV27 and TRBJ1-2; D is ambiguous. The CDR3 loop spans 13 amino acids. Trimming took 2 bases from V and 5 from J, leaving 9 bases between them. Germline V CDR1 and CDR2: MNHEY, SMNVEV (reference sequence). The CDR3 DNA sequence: TGTGCCAGCAGTTTAATTGGCTCTTATGGCTACACCTTC. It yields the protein CASSLIGSYGYTF.

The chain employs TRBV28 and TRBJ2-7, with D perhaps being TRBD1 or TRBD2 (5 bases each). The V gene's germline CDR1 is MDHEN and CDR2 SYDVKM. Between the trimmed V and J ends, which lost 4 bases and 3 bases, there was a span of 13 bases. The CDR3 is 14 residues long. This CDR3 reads CASSSGDEHYEQYF. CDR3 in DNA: TGTGCCAGCAGTTCCGGGGACGAGCACTACGAGCAGTACTTC. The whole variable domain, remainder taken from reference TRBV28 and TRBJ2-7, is DVKVTQSSRYLVKRTGEKVFLECVQDMDHENMFWYRQDPGLGLRLIYFSYDVKMKEKGDIPEGYSVSREKKERFSLILESASTNQTSMYLCASSSGDEHYEQYFGPGTRLTVT.

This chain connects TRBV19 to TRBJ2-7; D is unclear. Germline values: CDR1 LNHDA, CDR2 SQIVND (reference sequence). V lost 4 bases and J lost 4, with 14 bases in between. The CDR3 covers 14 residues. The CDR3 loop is CASSRGFDSYEQYF. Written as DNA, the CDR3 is TGTGCCAGTAGTAGAGGCTTCGATTCGTACGAGCAGTACTTC.

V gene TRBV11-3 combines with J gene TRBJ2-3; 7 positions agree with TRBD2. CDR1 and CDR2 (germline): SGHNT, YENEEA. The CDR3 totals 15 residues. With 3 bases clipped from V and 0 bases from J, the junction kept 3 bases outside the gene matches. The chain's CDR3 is CASSFGGLSTDTQYF. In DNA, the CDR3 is TGTGCCAGCAGCTTCGGGGGACTAAGCACAGATACGCAGTATTTT.

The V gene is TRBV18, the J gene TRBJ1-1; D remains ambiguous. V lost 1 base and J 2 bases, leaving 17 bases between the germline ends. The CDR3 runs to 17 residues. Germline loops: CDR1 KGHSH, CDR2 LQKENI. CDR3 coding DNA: TGTGCCAGCTCACCACTCCCATCCGCGGGAGCCAACACTGAAGCTTTCTTT. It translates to CASSPLPSAGANTEAFF.

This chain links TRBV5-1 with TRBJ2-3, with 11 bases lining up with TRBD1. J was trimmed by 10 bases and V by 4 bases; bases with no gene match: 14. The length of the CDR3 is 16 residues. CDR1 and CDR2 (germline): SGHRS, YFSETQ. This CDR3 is CASSPAGTGGPRAQYF. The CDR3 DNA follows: TGCGCCAGCAGCCCGGCCGGGACAGGGGGTCCCCGAGCGCAGTATTTT.

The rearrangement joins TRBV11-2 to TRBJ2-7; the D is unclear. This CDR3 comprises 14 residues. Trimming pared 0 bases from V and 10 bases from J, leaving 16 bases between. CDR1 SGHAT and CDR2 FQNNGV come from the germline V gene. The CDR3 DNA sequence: TGTGCCAGCAGCTTAGATCTCCTAACTGCGGACCAGTACTTC. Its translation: CASSLDLLTADQYF.

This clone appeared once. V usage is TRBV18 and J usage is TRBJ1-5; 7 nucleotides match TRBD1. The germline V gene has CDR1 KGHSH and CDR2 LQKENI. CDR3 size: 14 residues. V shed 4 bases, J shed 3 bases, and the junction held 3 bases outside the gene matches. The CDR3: CASSQTGANQPQHF. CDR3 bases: TGTGCCAGCTCACAAACAGGGGCCAATCAGCCCCAGCATTTT. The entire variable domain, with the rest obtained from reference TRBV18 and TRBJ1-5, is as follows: NAGVMQNPRHLVRRRGQEARLRCSPMKGHSHVYWYRQLPEEGLKFMVYLQKENIIDESGMPKERFSAEFPKEGPSILRIQQVVRGDSAAYFCASSQTGANQPQHFGDGTRLSIL.

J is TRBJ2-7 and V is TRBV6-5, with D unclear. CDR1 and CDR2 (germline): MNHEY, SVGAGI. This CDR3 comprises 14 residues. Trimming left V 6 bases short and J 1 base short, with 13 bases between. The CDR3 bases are TGTGCCAGCAGGTTCGGTCGTACTTCCTACGAGCAGTACTTC. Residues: CASRFGRTSYEQYF.

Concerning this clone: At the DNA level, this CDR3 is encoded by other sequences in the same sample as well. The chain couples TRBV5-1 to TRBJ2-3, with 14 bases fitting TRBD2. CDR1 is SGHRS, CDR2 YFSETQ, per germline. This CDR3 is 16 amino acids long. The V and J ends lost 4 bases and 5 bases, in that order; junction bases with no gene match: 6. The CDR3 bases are TGCGCCAGCAGCCCGGGACTAGCGGGAGCGGGAGATACGCAGTATTTT. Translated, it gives CASSPGLAGAGDTQYF.

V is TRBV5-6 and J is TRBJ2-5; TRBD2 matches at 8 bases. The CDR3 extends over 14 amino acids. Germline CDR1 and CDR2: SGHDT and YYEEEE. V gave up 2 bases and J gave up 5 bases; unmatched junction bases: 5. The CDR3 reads CASSFRGRTETQYF. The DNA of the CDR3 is TGTGCCAGCAGCTTCCGCGGGAGGACGGAGACCCAGTACTTC.

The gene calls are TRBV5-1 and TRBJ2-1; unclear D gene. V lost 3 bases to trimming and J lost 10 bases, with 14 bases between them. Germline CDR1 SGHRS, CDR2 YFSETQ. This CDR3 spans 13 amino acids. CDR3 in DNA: TGCGCCAGCAGCTATGATAGCCCGAGGGAGCAGTTCTTC. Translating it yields CASSYDSPREQFF.